Listed here are 16 T cell receptor beta chains from one sample, sequenced in a study of blood T cells in healthy people across ages. Sample-barcoded 5' priming and a J-beta primer mix drove a second PCR of roughly 6 to 12 cycles. From the 5' RACE reads, TCRdb called clonotypes with MiXCR, one entry per CDR3 protein. The repertoire holds around 1.7 million distinct CDR3 sequences, with 28% as singletons. Material: blood. These TCRs come from a woman between 25 and 40 years old in good health.

This clonotype was detected ten times or more. The gene calls are TRBV28 and TRBJ2-5; D remains ambiguous. Trimming shortened V by 5 bases and J by 6 bases, and 16 bases separated the two germline ends. CDR3 length equals 14 residues. Germline-derived CDR1 and CDR2 are MDHEN and SYDVKM. The CDR3 spells CASSPPGLGKTQYF. The CDR3 nucleotides are TGTGCCAGCAGTCCCCCCGGGTTGGGAAAGACCCAGTACTTC.

This clonotype was seen only a few times. The CDR3 spells CATSEAGGETQYF. Here the CDR3 DNA reads TGTGCCACCAGTGAAGCGGGAGGAGAGACCCAGTACTTC. The V gene is TRBV24-1, the J gene TRBJ2-5; 9 nucleotides align to TRBD2. J was trimmed by 4 bases and V by 4 bases; bases with no gene match: 0. The CDR3 has 13 residues. Germline V gene data show CDR1 as KGHDR and CDR2 as SFDVKD.

V is TRBV28 and J is TRBJ1-4, with D unclear. V was pared by 7 bases and J by 3 bases, with 9 bases between. This CDR3 is 13 amino acids long. Germline CDR1 MDHEN, CDR2 SYDVKM. The CDR3 DNA is TGTGCCAGCAAATCTGGTGCTAATGAAAAACTGTTTTTT. It encodes CASKSGANEKLFF. Together with reference TRBV28 and TRBJ1-4, the CDR3 gives the full variable domain: DVKVTQSSRYLVKRTGEKVFLECVQDMDHENMFWYRQDPGLGLRLIYFSYDVKMKEKGDIPEGYSVSREKKERFSLILESASTNQTSMYLCASKSGANEKLFFGSGTQLSVL.

This clonotype has just a few counts. This chain uses TRBV5-1 with TRBJ2-3; D is perhaps TRBD1 (5 bases). The V gene lost 1 base and the J gene lost 2 bases, with 11 bases spanning the gap. CDR3 length: 15 amino acids. The germline V gene has CDR1 SGHRS and CDR2 YFSETQ. CDR3 protein: CASSLQDSNTDTQYF. The CDR3, as DNA: TGCGCCAGCAGCTTGCAAGACAGCAACACAGATACGCAGTATTTT.

The chain recombines TRBV5-1 with TRBJ2-1, with D perhaps TRBD2 (7 bases). The germline gives CDR1 SGHRS, CDR2 YFSETQ. V lost 1 base, J lost 6 bases, and 17 bases lay in between. CDR3 length: 16 amino acids. The CDR3 DNA reads TGCGCCAGCAGCTTGCGTCTGGGGGGGCTGGGCAATGAGCAGTTCTTC. This encodes CASSLRLGGLGNEQFF. The full variable domain, with the rest looked up from reference TRBV5-1 and TRBJ2-1, is KAGVTQTPRYLIKTRGQQVTLSCSPISGHRSVSWYQQTPGQGLQFLFEYFSETQRNKGNFPGRFSGRQFSNSRSEMNVSTLELGDSALYLCASSLRLGGLGNEQFFGPGTRLTVL.

The chain employs TRBV20-1 and TRBJ2-7; D call uncertain. Trimming took 1 base from V and 2 from J, leaving 12 bases between them. In germline, CDR1 is DFQATT, CDR2 SNEGSKA (reference sequence). The CDR3 has 14 residues. The CDR3 region is CSARGPVQTYEQYF. In nucleotides, the CDR3 is TGCAGTGCTAGAGGTCCAGTTCAGACCTACGAGCAGTACTTC.

This clonotype was seen only a few times. Being one base from a much bigger clone, this may be a read error. The chain recombines TRBV5-1 with TRBJ1-2; D might be TRBD1 (6 bases). Trimming shortened V by 3 bases and J by 4 bases, and 13 bases separated the two germline ends. This CDR3 comprises 14 residues. The germline CDR1 and CDR2 sequences are SGHRS and YFSETQ. The CDR3 DNA sequence: TGCGCCAGCAGCTGGGGGCATCTTTCCTATGGCTACACCTTC. Amino acids: CASSWGHLSYGYTF.

This chain joins TRBV14 and TRBJ2-7; possibly TRBD1 for D (5 bases). The CDR3 totals 15 residues. Germline V CDR1 and CDR2: SGHDN, FVKESK. V was cut by 4 bases and J by 2 bases, with 15 bases left in between. The CDR3 region has the DNA TGTGCCAGCAGCCTTACAGGCCAAAGCCCCTACGAGCAGTACTTC. As protein: CASSLTGQSPYEQYF.

This clonotype was seen a handful of times. The chain couples TRBV5-1 to TRBJ1-4; D is unresolved. Germline V gene lookup returns CDR1 SGHRS and CDR2 YFSETQ. Trimming took off 7 bases at V and 7 bases at J, with 17 bases between the two ends. The CDR3 is 14 amino acids. The CDR3 protein is CASGLRDNGEKLFF. As DNA, the CDR3 is TGCGCCAGCGGGCTCCGTGACAATGGTGAAAAACTGTTTTTT.

This clonotype was observed at least ten times. V and J are TRBV5-5 and TRBJ2-7, with 9 bases matching TRBD1. With 4 bases clipped from V and 4 bases from J, the junction kept 12 bases outside the gene matches. Germline V gives CDR1 SGHKS, CDR2 YYEKEE (reference sequence). The CDR3 loop spans 16 amino acids. The CDR3 DNA sequence: TGTGCCAGCAGCCGCGAACCGGGACAGGGAAGATACGAGCAGTACTTC. Its protein product is CASSREPGQGRYEQYF.

This clonotype was seen only a few times. CDR3 protein: CASSPSGSQETQFF. In DNA, the CDR3 is TGTGCCAGCAGCCCGAGCGGTTCCCAAGAGACCCAGTTCTTC. This chain connects TRBV7-2 to TRBJ2-1, with D maybe TRBD2 (5 bases). Trimming stripped 5 bases from V and 13 bases from J, with 21 bases between. Germline V gives CDR1 SGHTA, CDR2 FQGNSA. The CDR3 totals 14 residues.

There are many counts of this clonotype. The chain's CDR3 is CASSTSVGKPLNTEAFF. As DNA, the CDR3 is TGTGCCAGCAGCACTTCTGTAGGGAAACCTCTGAACACTGAAGCTTTCTTT. The chain employs TRBV9 and TRBJ1-1; D remains ambiguous. The CDR3 extends over 17 amino acids. Germline CDR1 SGDLS, CDR2 YYNGEE. The germline V and J ends were trimmed by 4 bases and 0 bases, with 19 bases remaining between them.

This clonotype has a handful of counts. The V gene is TRBV12-3 or TRBV12-4, the J gene TRBJ2-1, with a possible D match to TRBD2 (6 bases). There are 14 residues in the CDR3. Trimming removed 4 bases from V and 6 bases from J, with 13 bases in between. The CDR3 is CASSSGDASNEQFF. CDR3 nucleotide sequence: TGTGCCAGCAGTTCGGGGGATGCGAGCAATGAGCAGTTCTTC.

V gene TRBV7-9 combines with J gene TRBJ1-4, with 8 bases identical to TRBD1. V trimming: 6 bases; J trimming: 3 bases; junction bases outside the gene matches: 9. CDR1 is SEHNR and CDR2 is FQNEAQ in the germline V gene (reference sequence). The CDR3 loop spans 16 amino acids. CDR3 protein: CASRPQGAQANEKLFF. DNA of the CDR3: TGTGCCAGCAGACCCCAGGGGGCGCAGGCTAATGAAAAACTGTTTTTT.

This clonotype turned up a few times. V and J are TRBV9 and TRBJ2-1; TRBD2 matches at 13 bases. Germline CDR1 is SGDLS and CDR2 is YYNGEE. The CDR3 has 18 amino acids. The junction had 7 bases not matched to a gene; V was cut back by 4 bases and J by 0 bases. The CDR3 loop reads CASSPRLAGGRSYNEQFF. The CDR3, as DNA: TGTGCCAGCAGCCCTAGACTAGCGGGAGGACGCTCCTACAATGAGCAGTTCTTC.

CDR3: CAWSTLGDSAFF. CDR3 bases: TGTGCCTGGAGTACTCTGGGGGACTCAGCTTTCTTT. V and J are TRBV30 and TRBJ1-1, with D perhaps matching TRBD1 (5 bases). The ends were cut back, 2 bases at V and 10 bases at J, with 14 bases in the middle. Germline V CDR1 and CDR2: GTSNPN, SVGIG (reference sequence). The CDR3 has 12 amino acids.